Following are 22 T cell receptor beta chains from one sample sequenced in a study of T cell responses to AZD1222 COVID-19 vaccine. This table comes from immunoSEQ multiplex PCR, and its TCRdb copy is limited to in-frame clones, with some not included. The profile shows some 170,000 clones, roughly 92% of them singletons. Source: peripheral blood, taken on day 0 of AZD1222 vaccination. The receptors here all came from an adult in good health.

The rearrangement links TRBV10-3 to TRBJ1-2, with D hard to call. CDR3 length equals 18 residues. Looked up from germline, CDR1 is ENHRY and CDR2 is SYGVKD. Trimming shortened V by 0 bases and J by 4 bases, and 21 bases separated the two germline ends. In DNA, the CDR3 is TGTGCCATCAGTGAGTCGACAACACAATCTTGGGAACCCTATGGCTACACCTTC. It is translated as CAISESTTQSWEPYGYTF.

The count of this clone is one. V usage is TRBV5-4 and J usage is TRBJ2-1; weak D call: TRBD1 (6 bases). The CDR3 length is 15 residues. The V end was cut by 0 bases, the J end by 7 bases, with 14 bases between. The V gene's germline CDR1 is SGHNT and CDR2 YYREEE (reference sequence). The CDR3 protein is CASSLDVRGNNEQFF. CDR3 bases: TGTGCCAGCAGCTTGGATGTCAGGGGAAATAATGAGCAGTTCTTC.

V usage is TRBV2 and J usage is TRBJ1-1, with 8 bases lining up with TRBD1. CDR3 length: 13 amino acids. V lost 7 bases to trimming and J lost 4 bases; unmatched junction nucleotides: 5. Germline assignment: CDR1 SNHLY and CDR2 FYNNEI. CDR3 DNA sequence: TGTGCCAGCACTGACAGGGGTGGCACTGAAGCTTTCTTT. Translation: CASTDRGGTEAFF.

The CDR3 protein is CASSRDGGTGANVLTF. In DNA, the CDR3 is TGTGCCAGCAGCCGGGACGGGGGGACTGGGGCCAACGTCCTGACTTTC. The chain has TRBV5-4 and TRBJ2-6; 7 nucleotides match TRBD2. Germline V gene data show CDR1 as SGHNT and CDR2 as YYREEE (reference sequence). Trimming took 4 bases from V and 2 from J; bases not matched to a gene: 6. This CDR3 region has 16 residues.

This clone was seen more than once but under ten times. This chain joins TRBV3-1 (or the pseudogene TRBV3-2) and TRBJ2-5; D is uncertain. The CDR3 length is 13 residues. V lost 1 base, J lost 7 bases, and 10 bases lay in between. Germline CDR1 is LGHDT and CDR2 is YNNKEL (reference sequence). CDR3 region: CASSQGPLGTQYF. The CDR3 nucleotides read TGTGCCAGCAGCCAAGGACCGTTGGGGACCCAGTACTTC.

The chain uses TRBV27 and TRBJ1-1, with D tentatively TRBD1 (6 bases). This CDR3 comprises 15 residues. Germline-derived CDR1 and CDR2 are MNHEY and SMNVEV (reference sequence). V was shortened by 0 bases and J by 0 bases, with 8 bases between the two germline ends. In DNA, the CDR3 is TGTGCCAGCAGTTTATCCAGGGGTTTGAACACTGAAGCTTTCTTT. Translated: CASSLSRGLNTEAFF.

DNA for the CDR3: TGCAGCGTGGAACAGGGGGGCTCCTACGAGCAGTACTTC. It translates to CSVEQGGSYEQYF. This chain joins TRBV29-1 and TRBJ2-7, with 8 bases matching TRBD1. This CDR3 is built from 13 residues. With V trimmed by 6 bases and J by 0 bases, 4 bases remained unmatched. CDR1 and CDR2 (germline): SQVTM, ANQGSEA.

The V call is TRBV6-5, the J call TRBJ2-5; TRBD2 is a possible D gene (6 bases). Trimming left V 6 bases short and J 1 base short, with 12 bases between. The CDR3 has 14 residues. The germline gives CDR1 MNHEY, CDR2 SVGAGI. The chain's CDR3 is CASSGGPAQETQYF. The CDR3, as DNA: TGTGCCAGCAGCGGGGGACCGGCCCAAGAGACCCAGTACTTC.

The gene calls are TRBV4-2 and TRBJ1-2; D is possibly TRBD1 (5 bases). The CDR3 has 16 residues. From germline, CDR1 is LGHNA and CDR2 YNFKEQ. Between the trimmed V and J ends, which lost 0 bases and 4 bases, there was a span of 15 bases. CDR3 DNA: TGTGCCAGCAGCCAAGATGGGGGGGGAGCGGGCTATGGCTACACCTTC. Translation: CASSQDGGGAGYGYTF.

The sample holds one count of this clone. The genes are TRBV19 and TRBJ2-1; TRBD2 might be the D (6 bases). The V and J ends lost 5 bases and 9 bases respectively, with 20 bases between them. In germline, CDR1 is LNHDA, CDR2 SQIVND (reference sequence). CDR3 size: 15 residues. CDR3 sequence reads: CASSPLRRAEIEQFF. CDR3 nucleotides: TGTGCCAGTAGTCCCCTCCGGAGGGCCGAGATTGAGCAGTTCTTC.

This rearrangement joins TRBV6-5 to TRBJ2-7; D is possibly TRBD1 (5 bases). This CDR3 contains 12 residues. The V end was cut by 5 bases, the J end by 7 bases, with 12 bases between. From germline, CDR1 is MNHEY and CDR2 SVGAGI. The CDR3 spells CASSNLGREQYF. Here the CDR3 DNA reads TGTGCCAGCAGTAACTTGGGGCGGGAGCAGTACTTC.

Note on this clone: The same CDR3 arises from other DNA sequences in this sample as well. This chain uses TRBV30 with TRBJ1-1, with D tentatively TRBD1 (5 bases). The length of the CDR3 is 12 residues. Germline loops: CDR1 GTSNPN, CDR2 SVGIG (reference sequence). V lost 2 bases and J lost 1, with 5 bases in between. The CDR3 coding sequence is TGTGCCTGGAGTCAGGGGAACACTGAAGCTTTCTTT. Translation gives CAWSQGNTEAFF.

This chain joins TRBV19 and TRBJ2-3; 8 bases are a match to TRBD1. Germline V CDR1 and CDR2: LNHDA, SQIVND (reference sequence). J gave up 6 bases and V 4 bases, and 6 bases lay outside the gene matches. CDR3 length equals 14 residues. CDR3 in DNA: TGTGCCAGTAGTAGACAGGGGCCTGAGGATACGCAGTATTTT. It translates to CASSRQGPEDTQYF. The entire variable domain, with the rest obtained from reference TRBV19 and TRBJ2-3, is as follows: DGGITQSPKYLFRKEGQNVTLSCEQNLNHDAMYWYRQDPGQGLRLIYYSQIVNDFQKGDIAEGYSVSREKKESFPLTVTSAQKNPTAFYLCASSRQGPEDTQYFGPGTRLTVL.

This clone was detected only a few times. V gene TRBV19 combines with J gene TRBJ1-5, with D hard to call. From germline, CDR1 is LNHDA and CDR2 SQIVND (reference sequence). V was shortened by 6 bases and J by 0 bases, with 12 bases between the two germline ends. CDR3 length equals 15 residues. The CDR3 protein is CASRQDRYSNQPQHF. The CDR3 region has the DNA TGTGCCAGTAGGCAGGACCGTTATAGCAATCAGCCCCAGCATTTT.

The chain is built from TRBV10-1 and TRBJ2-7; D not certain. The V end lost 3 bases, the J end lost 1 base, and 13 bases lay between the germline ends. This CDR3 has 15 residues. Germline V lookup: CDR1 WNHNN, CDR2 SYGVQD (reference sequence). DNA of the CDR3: TGCGCCAGCAGTGACGACGCGATGGGGTCCTACGAGCAGTACTTC. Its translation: CASSDDAMGSYEQYF.

The CDR3 region has the DNA TGTGCCAGCAGCTGGGGGGGCCAGGTCGAATACTTC. Its protein is CASSWGGQVEYF. This chain uses TRBV5-6 with TRBJ2-7, with D possibly matching TRBD2 (7 bases). Germline V lookup: CDR1 SGHDT, CDR2 YYEEEE. This CDR3 region has 12 residues. V was trimmed by 3 bases and J by 13 bases, leaving 17 bases between them.

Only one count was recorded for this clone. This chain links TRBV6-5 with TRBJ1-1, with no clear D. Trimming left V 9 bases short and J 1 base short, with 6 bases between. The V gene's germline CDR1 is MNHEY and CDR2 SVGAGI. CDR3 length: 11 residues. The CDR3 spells CASSKNTEAFF. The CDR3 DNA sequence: TGTGCCAGTTCAAAGAACACTGAAGCTTTCTTT.

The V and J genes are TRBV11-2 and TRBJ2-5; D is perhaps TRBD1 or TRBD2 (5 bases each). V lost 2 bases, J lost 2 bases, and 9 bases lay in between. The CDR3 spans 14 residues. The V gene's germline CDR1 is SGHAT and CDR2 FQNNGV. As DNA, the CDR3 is TGTGCCAGCAGCTTATGGAGGACACAAGAGACCCAGTACTTC. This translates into CASSLWRTQETQYF. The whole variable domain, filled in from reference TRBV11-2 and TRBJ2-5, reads EAGVAQSPRYKIIEKRQSVAFWCNPISGHATLYWYQQILGQGPKLLIQFQNNGVVDDSQLPKDRFSAERLKGVDSTLKIQPAKLEDSAVYLCASSLWRTQETQYFGPGTRLLVL.

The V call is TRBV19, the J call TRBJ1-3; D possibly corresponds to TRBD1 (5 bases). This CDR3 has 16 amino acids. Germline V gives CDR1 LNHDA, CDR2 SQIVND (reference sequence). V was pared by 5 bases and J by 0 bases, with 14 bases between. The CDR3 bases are TGTGCCAGTAGTTTTGGGGGTAAAGTCTCTGGAAACACCATATATTTT. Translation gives CASSFGGKVSGNTIYF.

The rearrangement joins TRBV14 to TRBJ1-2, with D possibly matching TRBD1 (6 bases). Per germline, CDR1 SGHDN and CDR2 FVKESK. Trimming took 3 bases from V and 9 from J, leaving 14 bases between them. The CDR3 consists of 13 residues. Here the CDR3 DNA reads TGTGCCAGCAGCCAGCTACAGGGTTATAGCTACACCTTC. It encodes CASSQLQGYSYTF.

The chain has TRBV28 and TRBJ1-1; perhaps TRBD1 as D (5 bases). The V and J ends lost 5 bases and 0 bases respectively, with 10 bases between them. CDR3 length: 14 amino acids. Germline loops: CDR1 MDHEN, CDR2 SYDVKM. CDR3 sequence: CASSPGALNTEAFF. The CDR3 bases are TGTGCCAGCAGTCCCGGGGCACTGAACACTGAAGCTTTCTTT.

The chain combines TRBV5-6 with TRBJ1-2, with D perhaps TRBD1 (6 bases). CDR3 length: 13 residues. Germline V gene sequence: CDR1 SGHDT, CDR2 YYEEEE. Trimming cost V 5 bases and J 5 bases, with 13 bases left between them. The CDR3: CASRMQGKYGYTF. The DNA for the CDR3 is TGTGCCAGCAGAATGCAGGGGAAATATGGCTACACCTTC.